Below are 16 T cell receptor beta chains sequenced from a single sample in a study of T cell repertoires in cytomegalovirus infection. These receptors have no known antigen. TCRdb re-called the reads with MiXCR, one entry per CDR3 protein. The table has roughly 110,000 distinct CDR3 sequences, 30% to 35% seen once. Specimen: CD8+ T cells from cultured PBMCs, collected from culture after CMV antigen stimulation. These receptors were obtained from a human donor in good health (CMV status not recorded). Some clones in this sample may be carry-over from other donors' samples.

The chain joins TRBV6-2 or TRBV6-3 to TRBJ2-7; 7 positions agree with TRBD1. This CDR3 region has 13 residues. The germline V gene has CDR1 MNHEY and CDR2 SVGEGT. J lost 1 base, V lost 7 bases, and 4 bases had no gene match. The CDR3 sequence: CASKTGQSYEQYF. The CDR3 DNA sequence: TGTGCCAGCAAGACGGGACAGTCCTACGAGCAGTACTTC.

This chain uses TRBV7-4 with TRBJ1-4, with TRBD1 matching over 7 bases. In germline, CDR1 is SGHVT, CDR2 SQSDAQ. Trimming cost V 5 bases and J 3 bases; bases outside gene matches: 6. The CDR3 has 15 residues. The CDR3 sequence is CASSPRDSSNEKLFF. CDR3 coding DNA: TGTGCCAGCAGCCCTAGGGACAGCTCTAATGAAAAACTGTTTTTT.

The V and J genes are TRBV6-6 and TRBJ1-6; D may be TRBD1 (5 bases). Germline V gene lookup returns CDR1 MNHNY and CDR2 SVGAGI (reference sequence). This CDR3 is 18 amino acids long. The germline V and J ends were trimmed by 0 bases and 5 bases, with 17 bases remaining between them. The CDR3 DNA reads as TGTGCCAGCAGTTACTCGGTCTGGGGCCAGGGCAATAATTCACCCCTCCACTTT. Its translation: CASSYSVWGQGNNSPLHF.

The chain links TRBV19 to TRBJ2-5; D remains unclear. The V end lost 5 bases, the J end lost 2 bases, and 12 bases lay between the germline ends. CDR3 length: 14 amino acids. CDR1 LNHDA and CDR2 SQIVND come from the germline V gene (reference sequence). The CDR3 nucleotides are TGTGCCAGTAGTCCATTCTCAGAACAAGAGACCCAGTACTTC. It yields the protein CASSPFSEQETQYF.

The chain combines TRBV6-1 with TRBJ1-2; 8 nucleotides agree with TRBD1. Per the germline V gene, CDR1 is MNHNS and CDR2 is SASEGT. The V segment lost 0 bases and the J segment 4 bases; nucleotides outside the gene matches: 4. This CDR3 has 15 residues. Here the CDR3 DNA reads TGTGCCAGCAGTGAAGCCCCGGGACAGGCCTATGGCTACACCTTC. The encoded protein is CASSEAPGQAYGYTF.

This clonotype was observed a few times. V usage is TRBV11-2 and J usage is TRBJ2-6; D is unclear. The CDR3 totals 20 residues. In germline, CDR1 is SGHAT, CDR2 FQNNGV. V gave up 0 bases and J gave up 0 bases, with 18 bases separating them. CDR3 region: CASSLDRPTAENSGANVLTF. DNA for the CDR3: TGTGCCAGCAGCTTAGATCGGCCGACGGCAGAGAACTCTGGGGCCAACGTCCTGACTTTC.

The chain joins TRBV6-2 or TRBV6-3 to TRBJ2-1; no firm D call. The germline V and J ends were trimmed by 2 bases and 5 bases, with 7 bases remaining between them. Germline V lookup: CDR1 MNHEY, CDR2 SVGEGT. There are 13 residues in the CDR3. The DNA for the CDR3 is TGTGCCAGCAGTTACGTGTCTAACAATGAGCAGTTCTTC. It yields the protein CASSYVSNNEQFF.

The chain is built from TRBV19 and TRBJ1-2; tentative D call: TRBD1 (6 bases). The CDR3 contains 15 residues. Germline CDR1 is LNHDA and CDR2 is SQIVND (reference sequence). Trimming pared 7 bases from V and 4 bases from J, leaving 19 bases between. In nucleotides, the CDR3 is TGTGCCAGTACCCATATACAGGGTGGCGGCTATGGCTACACCTTC. It specifies CASTHIQGGGYGYTF.

This chain links TRBV6-1 with TRBJ1-1, with D maybe TRBD1 (6 bases). The germline V gene encodes CDR1 MNHNS and CDR2 SASEGT. The CDR3 loop spans 13 amino acids. V was trimmed by 6 bases and J by 5 bases, leaving 13 bases between them. CDR3 nucleotide sequence: TGTGCCAGCAGAGACCAGGGGCGGACTGAAGCTTTCTTT. Residues: CASRDQGRTEAFF.

The V and J genes are TRBV5-1 and TRBJ2-7; 9 bases are a match to TRBD1. Germline CDR1 SGHRS, CDR2 YFSETQ. V lost 3 bases to trimming and J lost 7 bases; unmatched junction nucleotides: 11. CDR3 length: 15 amino acids. The CDR3 DNA is TGCGCCAGCAGCTCACAGACAGGGGGTACGGGGGAGCAGTACTTC. Its protein product is CASSSQTGGTGEQYF.

This clonotype was counted a single time. This chain connects TRBV11-2 to TRBJ2-3, with a tentative D call TRBD1 (5 bases). The CDR3 runs to 13 residues. CDR1 and CDR2 (germline): SGHAT, FQNNGV. Trimming stripped 5 bases from V and 4 bases from J, with 10 bases between. This CDR3 is CASSPRQSDTQYF. The CDR3 DNA is TGTGCCAGCAGCCCTCGACAGTCAGATACGCAGTATTTT.

This chain joins TRBV2 and TRBJ2-4; 11 bases map to TRBD2. CDR1 and CDR2 (germline): SNHLY, FYNNEI. There are 16 residues in the CDR3. V gave up 4 bases and J gave up 4 bases; unmatched junction bases: 6. This chain's CDR3 is CASSGTGTSGKNIQYF. The CDR3 nucleotides read TGTGCCAGCAGTGGCACCGGGACTAGCGGAAAAAACATTCAGTACTTC. Variable domain in full (rest from reference TRBV2 and TRBJ2-4): EPEVTQTPSHQVTQMGQEVILRCVPISNHLYFYWYRQILGQKVEFLVSFYNNEISEKSEIFDDQFSVERPDGSNFTLKIRSTKLEDSAMYFCASSGTGTSGKNIQYFGAGTRLSVL.

This clonotype was seen only a few times. This chain connects TRBV10-3 to TRBJ2-3; the D is unclear. Germline-derived CDR1 and CDR2 are ENHRY and SYGVKD. This CDR3 contains 16 residues. Trimming removed 2 bases from V and 10 bases from J, with 22 bases in between. In nucleotides, the CDR3 is TGTGCCATCAGTGAGGGGATGAGTGCGACGGAGCTAGCGCAGTATTTT. This codes for CAISEGMSATELAQYF.

The sample holds a few counts of this clonotype. The chain employs TRBV6-1 and TRBJ2-7, with D possibly being TRBD2 (6 bases). CDR1 is MNHNS and CDR2 is SASEGT in the germline V gene. The CDR3 contains 12 residues. V lost 9 bases to trimming and J lost 2 bases, with 11 bases between them. CDR3 sequence: CASEEGPYEQYF. For the CDR3, the DNA is TGTGCCAGTGAGGAGGGGCCCTACGAGCAGTACTTC.

This clonotype was seen only a few times. The CDR3 coding sequence is TGTGCCAGCAGCTTAGACCAGACTAGCGGGGGGTCCTACAATGAGCAGTTCTTC. This encodes CASSLDQTSGGSYNEQFF. The chain combines TRBV11-2 with TRBJ2-1; 13 bases are a match to TRBD2. V dropped 0 bases and J dropped 1; count of bases not matched to a gene: 3. This CDR3 region has 18 residues. CDR1 is SGHAT and CDR2 is FQNNGV in the germline V gene.

The chain recombines TRBV5-4 with TRBJ1-5; D gene uncertain. There are 14 residues in the CDR3. V dropped 0 bases and J dropped 1 base, with 5 bases sitting between them. From germline, CDR1 is SGHNT and CDR2 YYREEE (reference sequence). The CDR3 region is CASSLDQSNQPQHF. CDR3 DNA sequence: TGTGCCAGCAGCTTGGACCAGAGCAATCAGCCCCAGCATTTT.